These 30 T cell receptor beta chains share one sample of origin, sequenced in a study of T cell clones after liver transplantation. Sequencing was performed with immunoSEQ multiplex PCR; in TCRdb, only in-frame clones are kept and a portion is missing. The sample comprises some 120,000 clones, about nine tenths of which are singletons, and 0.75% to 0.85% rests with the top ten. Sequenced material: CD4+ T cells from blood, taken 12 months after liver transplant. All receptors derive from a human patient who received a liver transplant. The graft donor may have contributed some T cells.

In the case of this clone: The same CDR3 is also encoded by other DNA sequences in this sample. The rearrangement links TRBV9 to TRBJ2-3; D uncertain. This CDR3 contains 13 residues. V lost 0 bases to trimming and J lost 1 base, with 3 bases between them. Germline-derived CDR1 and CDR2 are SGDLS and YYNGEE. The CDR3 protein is CASSVGGTDTQYF. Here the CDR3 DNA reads TGTGCCAGCAGCGTAGGGGGCACAGATACGCAGTATTTT.

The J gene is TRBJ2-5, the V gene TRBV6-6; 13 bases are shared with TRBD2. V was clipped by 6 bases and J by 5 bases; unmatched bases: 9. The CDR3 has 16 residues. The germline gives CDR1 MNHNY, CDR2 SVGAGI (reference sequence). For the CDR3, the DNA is TGTGCCAGCAGGGTACTAGCGGGAGGGCCTCGGGAGACCCAGTACTTC. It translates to CASRVLAGGPRETQYF.

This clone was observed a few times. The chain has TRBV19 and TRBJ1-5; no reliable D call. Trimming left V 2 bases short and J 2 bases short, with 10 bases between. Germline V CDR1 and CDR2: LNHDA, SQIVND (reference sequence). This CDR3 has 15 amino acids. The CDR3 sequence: CASSIKLTGNQPQHF. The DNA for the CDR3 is TGTGCCAGTAGTATAAAGTTGACGGGCAATCAGCCCCAGCATTTT.

The DNA for the CDR3 is TGTGCCTGGAGCCCGGCGGGGCGAGGCTATGGCTACACCTTC. This sequence encodes CAWSPAGRGYGYTF. This chain joins TRBV30 and TRBJ1-2; a weak D match, TRBD1 (5 bases). The CDR3 runs to 14 residues. Trimming pared 3 bases from V and 4 bases from J, leaving 15 bases between. The germline V gene encodes CDR1 GTSNPN and CDR2 SVGIG (reference sequence).

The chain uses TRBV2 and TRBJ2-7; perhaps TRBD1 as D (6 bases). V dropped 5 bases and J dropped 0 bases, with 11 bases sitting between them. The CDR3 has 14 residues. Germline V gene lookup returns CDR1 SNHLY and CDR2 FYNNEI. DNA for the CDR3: TGTGCCAGCAGTAAGACAGGTCTCTCCTACGAGCAGTACTTC. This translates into CASSKTGLSYEQYF.

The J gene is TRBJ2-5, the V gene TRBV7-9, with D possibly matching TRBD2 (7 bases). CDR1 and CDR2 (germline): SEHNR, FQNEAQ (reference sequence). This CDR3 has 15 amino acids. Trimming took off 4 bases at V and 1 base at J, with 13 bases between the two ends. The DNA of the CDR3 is TGTGCCAGCAGCTCTTGGGGAGGGGGCCAAGAGACCCAGTACTTC. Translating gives CASSSWGGGQETQYF.

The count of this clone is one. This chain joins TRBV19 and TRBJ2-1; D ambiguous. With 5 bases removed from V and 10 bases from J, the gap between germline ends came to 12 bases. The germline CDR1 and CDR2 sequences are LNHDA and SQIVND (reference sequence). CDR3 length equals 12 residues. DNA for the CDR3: TGTGCCAGTAGTCGGAACTTCGGGGAGCAGTTCTTC. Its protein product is CASSRNFGEQFF.

CDR3 nucleotides: TGTGCCAGCAGCTTAGGGGCAGGGAGTCAGCCCCAGCATTTT. Translated: CASSLGAGSQPQHF. The J gene is TRBJ1-5, the V gene TRBV5-8; tentatively, D is TRBD1 (5 bases). The CDR3 extends over 14 amino acids. The V end lost 2 bases, the J end lost 6 bases, and 12 bases lay between the germline ends. Germline CDR1 SGHTS, CDR2 YDEGEE.

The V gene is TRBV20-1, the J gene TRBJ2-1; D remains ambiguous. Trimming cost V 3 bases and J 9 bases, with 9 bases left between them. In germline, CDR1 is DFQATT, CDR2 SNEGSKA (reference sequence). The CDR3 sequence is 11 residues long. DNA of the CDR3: TGCAGTGCTAGGTCATTTGGTGAGCAGTTCTTC. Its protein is CSARSFGEQFF.

The CDR3 loop reads CASSLPGLAGGYEQYF. The CDR3 DNA follows: TGTGCCAGCAGCCTACCGGGACTAGCGGGAGGCTACGAGCAGTACTTC. The chain recombines TRBV4-2 with TRBJ2-7, with 15 bases lining up with TRBD2. The CDR3 spans 16 residues. CDR1 and CDR2 from the germline V gene are LGHNA and YNFKEQ. Trimming removed 4 bases from V and 3 bases from J; junction bases left unmatched: 4.

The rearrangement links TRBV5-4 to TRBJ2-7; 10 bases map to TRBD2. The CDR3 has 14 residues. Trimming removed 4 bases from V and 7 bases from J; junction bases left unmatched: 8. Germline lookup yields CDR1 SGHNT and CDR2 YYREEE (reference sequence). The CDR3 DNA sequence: TGTGCCAGCAGCCCTAGCGGGAGTCCGGGAGAGCAGTACTTC. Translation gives CASSPSGSPGEQYF.

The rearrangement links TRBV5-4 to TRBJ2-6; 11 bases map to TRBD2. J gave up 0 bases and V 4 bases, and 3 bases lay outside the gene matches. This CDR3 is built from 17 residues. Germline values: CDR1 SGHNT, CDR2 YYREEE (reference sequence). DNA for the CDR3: TGTGCCAGCAGCAAGGGACTAGCGGACTCTGGGGCCAACGTCCTGACTTTC. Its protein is CASSKGLADSGANVLTF.

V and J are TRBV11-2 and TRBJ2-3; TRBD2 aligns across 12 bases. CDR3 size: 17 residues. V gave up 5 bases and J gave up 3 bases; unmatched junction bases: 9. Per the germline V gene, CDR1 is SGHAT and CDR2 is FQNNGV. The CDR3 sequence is CASSVRPSGRATDTQYF. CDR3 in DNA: TGTGCCAGCAGCGTCCGTCCTAGCGGGAGGGCGACAGATACGCAGTATTTT.

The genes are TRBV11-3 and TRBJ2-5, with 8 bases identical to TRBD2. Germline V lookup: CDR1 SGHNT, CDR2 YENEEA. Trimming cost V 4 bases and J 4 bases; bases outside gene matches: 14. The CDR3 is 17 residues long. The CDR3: CASSSSPIAGMRETQYF. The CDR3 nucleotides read TGTGCCAGCAGCTCTTCCCCAATAGCGGGAATGCGAGAGACCCAGTACTTC.

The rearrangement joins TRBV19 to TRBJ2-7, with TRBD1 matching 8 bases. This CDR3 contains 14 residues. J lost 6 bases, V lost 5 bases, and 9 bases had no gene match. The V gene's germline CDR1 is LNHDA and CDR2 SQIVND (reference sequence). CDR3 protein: CASSGRTGSGEQYF. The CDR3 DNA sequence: TGTGCCAGTAGTGGAAGGACAGGGTCTGGCGAGCAGTACTTC.

Written as DNA, the CDR3 is TGCGCCAGCAGCTTCGGACTAGCGGGAGGGCTGTACCAAGAGACCCAGTACTTC. It encodes CASSFGLAGGLYQETQYF. The genes are TRBV5-1 and TRBJ2-5; 15 bases map to TRBD2. This CDR3 contains 18 residues. V shed 2 bases, J shed 0 bases, and the junction held 5 bases outside the gene matches. The germline V gene encodes CDR1 SGHRS and CDR2 YFSETQ.

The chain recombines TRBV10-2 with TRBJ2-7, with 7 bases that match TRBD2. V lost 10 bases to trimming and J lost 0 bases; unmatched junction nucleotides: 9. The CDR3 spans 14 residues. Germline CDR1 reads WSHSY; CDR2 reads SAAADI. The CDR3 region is CATHRGGSSYEQYF. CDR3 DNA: TGCGCCACCCACCGCGGCGGGAGCTCCTACGAGCAGTACTTC.

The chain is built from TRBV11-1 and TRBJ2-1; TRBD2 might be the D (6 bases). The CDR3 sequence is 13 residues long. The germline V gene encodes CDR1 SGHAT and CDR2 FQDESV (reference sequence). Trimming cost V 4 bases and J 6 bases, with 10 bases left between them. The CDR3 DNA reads TGTGCCAGCAGCTCAGGAGGGCCCAATGAGCAGTTCTTC. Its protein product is CASSSGGPNEQFF.

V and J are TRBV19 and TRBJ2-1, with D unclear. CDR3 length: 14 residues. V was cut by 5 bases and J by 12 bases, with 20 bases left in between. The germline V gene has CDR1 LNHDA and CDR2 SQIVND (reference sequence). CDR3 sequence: CASSLGPPNLGQFF. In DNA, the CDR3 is TGTGCCAGTAGTCTCGGACCCCCGAATCTCGGGCAGTTCTTC.

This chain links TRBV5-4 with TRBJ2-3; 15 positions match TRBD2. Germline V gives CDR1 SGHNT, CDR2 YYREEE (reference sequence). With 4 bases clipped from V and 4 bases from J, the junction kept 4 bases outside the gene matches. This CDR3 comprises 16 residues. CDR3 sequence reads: CASSRGLAGGADTQYF. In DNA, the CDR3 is TGTGCCAGCAGCCGTGGACTAGCGGGAGGGGCAGATACGCAGTATTTT. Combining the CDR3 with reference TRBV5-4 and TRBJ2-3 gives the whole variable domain ETGVTQSPTHLIKTRGQQVTLRCSSQSGHNTVSWYQQALGQGPQFIFQYYREEENGRGNFPPRFSGLQFPNYSSELNVNALELDDSALYLCASSRGLAGGADTQYFGPGTRLTVL.

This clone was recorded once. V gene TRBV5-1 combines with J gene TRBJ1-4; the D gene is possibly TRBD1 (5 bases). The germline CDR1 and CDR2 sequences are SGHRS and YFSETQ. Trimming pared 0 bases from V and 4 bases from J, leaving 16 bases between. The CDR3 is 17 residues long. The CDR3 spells CASSLDIAGRGNEKLFF. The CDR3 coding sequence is TGCGCCAGCAGCTTGGACATCGCGGGAAGGGGTAATGAAAAACTGTTTTTT.

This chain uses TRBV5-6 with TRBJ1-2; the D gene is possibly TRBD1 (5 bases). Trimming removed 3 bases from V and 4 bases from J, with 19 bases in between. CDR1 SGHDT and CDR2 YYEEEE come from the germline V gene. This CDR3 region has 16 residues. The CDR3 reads CASSSRGTFALYGYTF. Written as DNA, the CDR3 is TGTGCCAGCAGCTCGCGGGGGACCTTTGCCCTCTATGGCTACACCTTC. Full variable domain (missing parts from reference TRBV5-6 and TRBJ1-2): DAGVTQSPTHLIKTRGQQVTLRCSPKSGHDTVSWYQQALGQGPQFIFQYYEEEERQRGNFPDRFSGHQFPNYSSELNVNALLLGDSALYLCASSSRGTFALYGYTFGSGTRLTVV.

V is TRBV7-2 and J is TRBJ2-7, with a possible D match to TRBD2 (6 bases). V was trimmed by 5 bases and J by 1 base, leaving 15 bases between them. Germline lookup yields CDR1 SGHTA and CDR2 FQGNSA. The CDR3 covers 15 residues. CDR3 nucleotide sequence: TGTGCCAGCAGCGCTACAAGCGGGTCTTCCTACGAGCAGTACTTC. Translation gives CASSATSGSSYEQYF.

CDR3 protein: CAISEGTGAGANVLTF. Here the CDR3 DNA reads TGTGCCATCAGTGAGGGAACAGGGGCTGGGGCCAACGTCCTGACTTTC. The rearrangement uses TRBV10-3 and TRBJ2-6; TRBD1 agrees at 7 bases. CDR3 length: 16 amino acids. J gave up 2 bases and V 2 bases, and 3 bases lay outside the gene matches. Germline V lookup: CDR1 ENHRY, CDR2 SYGVKD.

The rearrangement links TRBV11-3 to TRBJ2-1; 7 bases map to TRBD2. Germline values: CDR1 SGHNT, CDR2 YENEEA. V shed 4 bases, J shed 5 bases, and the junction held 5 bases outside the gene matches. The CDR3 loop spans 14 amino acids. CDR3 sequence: CASSWASGNNEQFF. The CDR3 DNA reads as TGTGCCAGCAGCTGGGCTAGCGGAAACAATGAGCAGTTCTTC.

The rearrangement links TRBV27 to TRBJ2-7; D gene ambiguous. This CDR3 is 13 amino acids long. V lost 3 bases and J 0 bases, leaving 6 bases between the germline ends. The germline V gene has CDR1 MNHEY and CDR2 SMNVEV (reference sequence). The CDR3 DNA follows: TGTGCCAGCAGTTTTTCGGCCTCCTACGAGCAGTACTTC. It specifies CASSFSASYEQYF.

The CDR3 spells CASSPDWRGDNEQFF. DNA of the CDR3: TGTGCCAGCAGCCCTGACTGGCGGGGGGACAATGAGCAGTTCTTC. The genes are TRBV7-6 and TRBJ2-1; 8 bases line up with TRBD2. The CDR3 loop spans 15 amino acids. Germline V gene sequence: CDR1 SGHVS, CDR2 FNYEAQ. J was trimmed by 5 bases and V by 5 bases; bases with no gene match: 8. The full variable domain, rest sourced from reference TRBV7-6 and TRBJ2-1, is GAGVSQSPRYKVTKRGQDVALRCDPISGHVSLYWYRQALGQGPEFLTYFNYEAQQDKSGLPNDRFSAERPEGSISTLTIQRTEQRDSAMYRCASSPDWRGDNEQFFGPGTRLTVL.

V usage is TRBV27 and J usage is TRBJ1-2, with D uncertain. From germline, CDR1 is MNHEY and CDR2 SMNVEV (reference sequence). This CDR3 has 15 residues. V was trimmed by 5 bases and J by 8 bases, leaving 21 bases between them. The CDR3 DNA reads TGTGCCAGCAGTCCTACTCCCGGGGTGTCGGGGGGCTACACCTTC. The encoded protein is CASSPTPGVSGGYTF.

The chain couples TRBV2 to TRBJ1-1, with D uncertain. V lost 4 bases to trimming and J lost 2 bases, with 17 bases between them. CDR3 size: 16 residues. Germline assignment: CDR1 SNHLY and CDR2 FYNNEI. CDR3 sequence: CASSVPAGSYNTEAFF. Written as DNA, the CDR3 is TGTGCCAGCAGTGTCCCGGCCGGCTCGTACAACACTGAAGCTTTCTTT.

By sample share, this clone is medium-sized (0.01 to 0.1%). The CDR3 here is CASSGLWGAKSIGAFF. Here the CDR3 DNA reads TGTGCCAGCAGCGGGTTATGGGGGGCAAAGTCAATTGGAGCTTTCTTT. V usage is TRBV11-1 and J usage is TRBJ1-1, with D maybe TRBD1 (6 bases). V shed 5 bases and J shed 10 bases, with 26 bases lying between them. Per the germline V gene, CDR1 is SGHAT and CDR2 is FQDESV (reference sequence). The CDR3 sequence is 16 residues long.